These T cell receptor beta chains were read from a single sample in a study of T cell responses to AZD1222 COVID-19 vaccine. The data were produced by immunoSEQ multiplex PCR, yet TCRdb's version contains in-frame clones alone and is incomplete. The data contain about 160,000 clones, around 87% of them singletons. Sequenced material: peripheral blood, taken on day 0 of AZD1222 vaccination. The receptors here all came from an adult in good health. Each CDR3 is given with its conserved first and last residue. The order of the fields is V gene, clone size, J gene, D gene, CDR3 DNA, CDR3 protein. D genes are given only for firm matches. Rows give clone size only sometimes, using once, few, many, or a class for an expanded clone.

v_call: TRBV10-1; clone_size: .; j_call: TRBJ2-2; d_call: TRBD1; cdr3_nt: TGCGCCAGCGGGGACAGGGGGGCCGGGGAGCTGTTTTTT; cdr3_aa: CASGDRGAGELFF
v_call: TRBV5-1; clone_size: .; j_call: TRBJ2-3; d_call: .; cdr3_nt: TGCGCCAGCAGTTTGCGTTCTAGCACAGATACGCAGTATTTT; cdr3_aa: CASSLRSSTDTQYF
v_call: TRBV7-9; clone_size: .; j_call: TRBJ2-1; d_call: TRBD2; cdr3_nt: TGTGCCAGCAGCGAGGGACTAGCGGGGGTGTACGTTGAGCAGTTCTTC; cdr3_aa: CASSEGLAGVYVEQFF
v_call: TRBV19; clone_size: .; j_call: TRBJ2-2; d_call: .; cdr3_nt: TGTGCCAGTAGTATAGGACAGCTGAACACCGGGGAGCTGTTTTTT; cdr3_aa: CASSIGQLNTGELFF
v_call: TRBV13; clone_size: few; j_call: TRBJ1-1; d_call: .; cdr3_nt: TGTGCCAGCAGCTGGGGGCAGGGAACTGAAGCTTTCTTT; cdr3_aa: CASSWGQGTEAFF
v_call: TRBV4-1; clone_size: .; j_call: TRBJ2-7; d_call: TRBD1; cdr3_nt: TGCGCCAGCAGCCAGTGGACAGGCCTCTACGAGCAGTACTTC; cdr3_aa: CASSQWTGLYEQYF
v_call: TRBV27; clone_size: few; j_call: TRBJ2-7; d_call: .; cdr3_nt: TGTGCCAGCAGTTTTCGGGCGTCCAACTACGAGCAGTACTTC; cdr3_aa: CASSFRASNYEQYF
v_call: TRBV5-1; clone_size: .; j_call: TRBJ1-6; d_call: TRBD1; cdr3_nt: TGCGCCAGCAGCAGTGGACAGGGAGATAATTCACCCCTCCACTTT; cdr3_aa: CASSSGQGDNSPLHF
v_call: TRBV5-4; clone_size: .; j_call: TRBJ2-7; d_call: TRBD1; cdr3_nt: TGTGCCAGCAGCTTGGCGAGTACCGGGACAGGGGGCGTCGAGCAGTACTTC; cdr3_aa: CASSLASTGTGGVEQYF
v_call: TRBV9; clone_size: .; j_call: TRBJ1-4; d_call: .; cdr3_nt: TGTGCCAGCAGTCCACGAGGCTTAGGTGAAAAACTGTTTTTT; cdr3_aa: CASSPRGLGEKLFF
v_call: TRBV30; clone_size: once; j_call: TRBJ1-5; d_call: .; cdr3_nt: TGTGCCTGGAGTGTAGACAGTAAAATCAGCAATCAGCCCCAGCATTTT; cdr3_aa: CAWSVDSKISNQPQHF
v_call: TRBV11-2; clone_size: once; j_call: TRBJ1-1; d_call: .; cdr3_nt: TGTGCCAGCAGCTTAGTTAACATTCGTAACACCCAGACGAACACTGAAGCTTTCTTT; cdr3_aa: CASSLVNIRNTQTNTEAFF
v_call: TRBV5-4; clone_size: .; j_call: TRBJ2-3; d_call: .; cdr3_nt: TGTGCCAGCACCCACCAGAGATCGGATACGCAGTATTTT; cdr3_aa: CASTHQRSDTQYF
v_call: TRBV7-8; clone_size: .; j_call: TRBJ2-5; d_call: .; cdr3_nt: TGTGCCAGCAGCTTAGACTGGGGGTCGGAGACCCAGTACTTC; cdr3_aa: CASSLDWGSETQYF
v_call: TRBV7-3; clone_size: .; j_call: TRBJ2-5; d_call: .; cdr3_nt: TGTGCAGCGCGGCGGGGATTGGAGACCCAGTACTTC; cdr3_aa: CAARRGLETQYF
v_call: TRBV5-6; clone_size: .; j_call: TRBJ2-1; d_call: TRBD1; cdr3_nt: TGTGCCAGCAGCTTGTCCCTGGGACAGGGACGCAATGAGCAGTTCTTC; cdr3_aa: CASSLSLGQGRNEQFF
v_call: TRBV11-1; clone_size: .; j_call: TRBJ2-1; d_call: .; cdr3_nt: TGTGCCAGCAGCCAGCCCGGGGAGTCCAAATACAATGAGCAGTTCTTC; cdr3_aa: CASSQPGESKYNEQFF
v_call: TRBV6-6; clone_size: .; j_call: TRBJ2-1; d_call: TRBD2; cdr3_nt: TGTGCCAGCAGTAAACTAGCGGGGGCGCGAAACAATGAGCAGTTCTTC; cdr3_aa: CASSKLAGARNNEQFF
v_call: TRBV7-2; clone_size: .; j_call: TRBJ2-5; d_call: TRBD2; cdr3_nt: TGTGCCAGCAGCCGGCCCCTAGCGGGGGTCAAAGAGACCCAGTACTTC; cdr3_aa: CASSRPLAGVKETQYF
v_call: TRBV6-1; clone_size: .; j_call: TRBJ2-1; d_call: TRBD1; cdr3_nt: TGTGCCAGCAGTGAAGCTCCGGACAGGGTTAATGAGCAGTTCTTC; cdr3_aa: CASSEAPDRVNEQFF
v_call: TRBV13; clone_size: .; j_call: TRBJ1-1; d_call: .; cdr3_nt: TGTGCCAGCAGCTTAGTGAACGGAGAACAAGGGCAGGACGAAGCTTTCTTT; cdr3_aa: CASSLVNGEQGQDEAFF
v_call: TRBV24-1; clone_size: .; j_call: TRBJ2-2; d_call: TRBD2; cdr3_nt: TGTGCCACCAGTGATTTGAGGCTAGCGGGGGGGCACCCCGGGGAGCTGTTTTTT; cdr3_aa: CATSDLRLAGGHPGELFF
v_call: TRBV19; clone_size: .; j_call: TRBJ2-2; d_call: TRBD1; cdr3_nt: TGTGCCAGTAGTATATTATTGGGACAGTACGACACCGGGGAGCTGTTTTTT; cdr3_aa: CASSILLGQYDTGELFF
v_call: TRBV14; clone_size: .; j_call: TRBJ1-1; d_call: .; cdr3_nt: TGTGCCAGCAGCCAAGACCCCTGGGCAGGGGCCATGAACACTGAAGCTTTCTTT; cdr3_aa: CASSQDPWAGAMNTEAFF
v_call: TRBV27; clone_size: .; j_call: TRBJ1-4; d_call: TRBD1; cdr3_nt: TGTGCCAGCAGTTTCGACAGGGGCCTTGGGGAAAAACTGTTTTTT; cdr3_aa: CASSFDRGLGEKLFF
v_call: TRBV18; clone_size: .; j_call: TRBJ1-3; d_call: TRBD1; cdr3_nt: TGTGCCAGCTCACCCACGGACAGGGTTAACACCATATATTTT; cdr3_aa: CASSPTDRVNTIYF
v_call: TRBV7-9; clone_size: .; j_call: TRBJ1-2; d_call: .; cdr3_nt: TGTGCCAGCAGCTCTCTCGGGGGGCCCTATGGCTACACCTTC; cdr3_aa: CASSSLGGPYGYTF
v_call: TRBV6-5; clone_size: .; j_call: TRBJ1-3; d_call: .; cdr3_nt: TGTGCCAGCAGTTCCGAGGGCTCCTCTGGAAACACCATATATTTT; cdr3_aa: CASSSEGSSGNTIYF
v_call: TRBV18; clone_size: .; j_call: TRBJ1-2; d_call: TRBD1; cdr3_nt: TGTGCCAGCTCACCCCTAGGACAGGGGGCCAGCTATGGCTACACCTTC; cdr3_aa: CASSPLGQGASYGYTF
v_call: TRBV7-2; clone_size: .; j_call: TRBJ2-3; d_call: TRBD2; cdr3_nt: TGTGCCAGCAGCCAAAGGACTAGGGGCACAGATACGCAGTATTTT; cdr3_aa: CASSQRTRGTDTQYF
v_call: TRBV4-1; clone_size: once; j_call: TRBJ2-2; d_call: .; cdr3_nt: TGCGCCAGCAGCCAAGATAGGGAAAGGGAAGGCACCGGGGAGCTGTTTTTT; cdr3_aa: CASSQDREREGTGELFF
v_call: TRBV7-2; clone_size: .; j_call: TRBJ1-1; d_call: .; cdr3_nt: TGTGCCAGCAGCTTAGCGGTGGGTCGGGGGCAGAACACTGAAGCTTTCTTT; cdr3_aa: CASSLAVGRGQNTEAFF
v_call: TRBV7-3; clone_size: .; j_call: TRBJ2-3; d_call: TRBD1; cdr3_nt: TGTGCCAGCAGCTTAGGAGGACAGGGGGCGGGAGATACGCAGTATTTT; cdr3_aa: CASSLGGQGAGDTQYF
v_call: TRBV3-1/TRBV3-2; clone_size: .; j_call: TRBJ1-1; d_call: TRBD1; cdr3_nt: TGTGCCAGCAGTGACAGGGGAGGGGGGATGAACACTGAAGCTTTCTTT; cdr3_aa: CASSDRGGGMNTEAFF
v_call: TRBV2; clone_size: .; j_call: TRBJ2-7; d_call: TRBD1; cdr3_nt: TGTGCCAGCAGTGAGCGACAGGGGGTCTACGAGCAGTACTTC; cdr3_aa: CASSERQGVYEQYF
v_call: TRBV3-1/TRBV3-2; clone_size: once; j_call: TRBJ1-5; d_call: .; cdr3_nt: TGTGCCAGCTCTTTTTCTCGCAATCAGCCCCAGCATTTT; cdr3_aa: CASSFSRNQPQHF
v_call: TRBV7-2; clone_size: few; j_call: TRBJ1-6; d_call: .; cdr3_nt: TGTGCCAGCAGCTTAGGAGGGGATTCACCCCTCCACTTT; cdr3_aa: CASSLGGDSPLHF
v_call: TRBV21-1; clone_size: .; j_call: TRBJ2-3; d_call: .; cdr3_nt: TGTGCCAGCAGCAAGGCCTACATAAGCACAGATACGCAGTATTTT; cdr3_aa: CASSKAYISTDTQYF
v_call: TRBV6-5; clone_size: .; j_call: TRBJ1-4; d_call: .; cdr3_nt: TGTGCCAGCAGGAGCCGGGGGGGGAAAACTGAAAAACTGTTTTTT; cdr3_aa: CASRSRGGKTEKLFF
v_call: TRBV3-1/TRBV3-2; clone_size: .; j_call: TRBJ2-7; d_call: .; cdr3_nt: TGTGCCAGCAGCCAAGAGGTTCACTACGAGCAGTACTTC; cdr3_aa: CASSQEVHYEQYF
v_call: TRBV5-4; clone_size: few; j_call: TRBJ2-2; d_call: .; cdr3_nt: TGTGCCAGCAGCTCAGGTCGTGGGGGTTCGGACGGGGAGCTGTTTTTT; cdr3_aa: CASSSGRGGSDGELFF
v_call: TRBV7-9; clone_size: .; j_call: TRBJ2-3; d_call: .; cdr3_nt: TGTGCCAGCAGCGTCTCGCTAGGGGATGATACGCAGTATTTT; cdr3_aa: CASSVSLGDDTQYF
v_call: TRBV20-1; clone_size: .; j_call: TRBJ1-5; d_call: .; cdr3_nt: TGCAGTGCTAGTCCCACAGATAGCAATCAGCCCCAGCATTTT; cdr3_aa: CSASPTDSNQPQHF
v_call: TRBV27; clone_size: .; j_call: TRBJ1-6; d_call: TRBD1; cdr3_nt: TGTGCCAGCAGTCCGGGACAGGGGTATAATTCACCCCTCCACTTT; cdr3_aa: CASSPGQGYNSPLHF
v_call: TRBV28; clone_size: .; j_call: TRBJ1-5; d_call: .; cdr3_nt: TGTGCCAGCAGTTTAGTTAACCGGGGTCCGAAGCCCCAGCATTTT; cdr3_aa: CASSLVNRGPKPQHF
v_call: TRBV28; clone_size: .; j_call: TRBJ1-2; d_call: .; cdr3_nt: TGTGCTGGGAGGGGGTTCTATGGCTACACCTTC; cdr3_aa: CAGRGFYGYTF
v_call: TRBV6-5; clone_size: .; j_call: TRBJ1-3; d_call: TRBD1; cdr3_nt: TGTGCCAGCAGTTACTCAGGACAGGGGACGGGAAACACCATATATTTT; cdr3_aa: CASSYSGQGTGNTIYF
v_call: TRBV4-1; clone_size: once; j_call: TRBJ1-2; d_call: .; cdr3_nt: TGCGCCAGCAGCCAAGAGGACGGAATAATTGCGCTTGGCTACACCTTC; cdr3_aa: CASSQEDGIIALGYTF
v_call: TRBV7-2; clone_size: .; j_call: TRBJ2-7; d_call: .; cdr3_nt: TGTGCCAGCAGCCAAAGGGTTGGTCGGGCCGCCTACGAGCAGTACTTC; cdr3_aa: CASSQRVGRAAYEQYF
v_call: TRBV10-3; clone_size: once; j_call: TRBJ1-2; d_call: .; cdr3_nt: TGTGCCATCAGTGAGTCTACCGGACAAGGGAACTATGGCTACACCTTC; cdr3_aa: CAISESTGQGNYGYTF